This is a list of T cell receptor beta chains from one sample in a study of tumor-infiltrating lymphocytes in glioblastoma multiforme. TCRdb recomputed calls from the multiplex PCR reads with MiXCR, one row per CDR3 protein. The table lists fewer than 15,000 distinct CDR3 sequences, over 55% of them singletons, with about 49% in the top ten. The sequenced sample was brain tumor tissue. These receptors originate from a male donor with glioblastoma. Both conserved end residues are part of each CDR3. The D gene is left open where the match is weak.

-	TRBJ2-3	TRBV7-9	CASTDETTGSDTQYF
-	TRBJ2-1	TRBV14	CASSQDTRLAFSNEQFF
-	TRBJ1-1	TRBV20-1	CSAPCRIGINTEAFF
TRBD2	TRBJ2-5	TRBV5-4	CASSLPGRGGKTQYF
-	TRBJ2-1	TRBV11-3	CASSLDSGYNEQFF
-	TRBJ2-5	TRBV11-2	CASSLERQETQYF
TRBD2	TRBJ2-2	TRBV28	CASSPTLGLAGSVGIGELFF
-	TRBJ2-4	TRBV11-2	CASGLDPVNIQYF
TRBD1	TRBJ2-7	TRBV11-2	CASSSYTGDEQYF
-	TRBJ1-5	TRBV5-4	CASREERGGGRNNQPQHF
-	TRBJ2-7	TRBV11-2	CASSGGVGRTYEQYF
-	TRBJ1-5	TRBV10-2	CAGRPLATRNQPQHF
-	TRBJ2-7	TRBV4-1	CACSQEGHRIGVYEQYF
-	TRBJ2-3	TRBV11-2	CASCLHPANISTDTQYF
-	TRBJ2-1	TRBV7-9	CASSSIPLLEQFF
-	TRBJ1-2	TRBV29-1	CSVWEGGDGYTF
-	TRBJ2-3	TRBV12-5	CASGRGDTQYF
-	TRBJ2-1	TRBV11-2	CASSLGRTNPTYNEQFF
TRBD2	TRBJ2-1	TRBV20-1	CSATPGTSGYNEQFF
-	TRBJ2-1	TRBV13	CASSFVAGYNGQFF
TRBD2	TRBJ2-7	TRBV5-1	CASRPGTSGYEQYF
-	TRBJ2-3	TRBV5-1	CASTTNGLTDTQFF
-	TRBJ2-3	TRBV20-1	CSANHGTDSTDTQYF
-	TRBJ2-2	TRBV7-9	CASGLEEDGTGEMFF
TRBD1	TRBJ2-7	TRBV11-2	CASSLLGQAVSVF
TRBD2	TRBJ2-7	TRBV6-1	CASREREKGLDEEYF
TRBD1	TRBJ2-1	TRBV4-1	CASIQRTGTRNNEQFF
TRBD1	TRBJ2-7	TRBV11-2	CASSSRQGSSYEQYF
TRBD2	TRBJ2-3	TRBV11-1	CASRLGQAGSIDTQYF
-	TRBJ2-7	TRBV6-2/TRBV6-3	CASSFRGGEQHF
-	TRBJ1-1	TRBV11-2	CACSLVLRDTEVFF
-	TRBJ2-7	TRBV7-8	CASSPGTEFSYEQYF
-	TRBJ2-3	TRBV6-2/TRBV6-3	CASSYSNLRTDTQYF
TRBD1	TRBJ1-2	TRBV11-2	CASSSGTGVGYGYTF
TRBD1	TRBJ2-3	TRBV11-1	CASSGRQGRTDTQYF
-	TRBJ2-5	TRBV28	CASSLGSAGEETRYF
TRBD2	TRBJ2-1	TRBV19	CASRQTSGVNEQFF
-	TRBJ1-1	TRBV6-2/TRBV6-3	CASIAAVPKDEAFF
-	TRBJ2-5	TRBV5-8	CASSGGPGRQETQYF
-	TRBJ2-7	TRBV10-2	CASSEGEGGRNEQYF
-	TRBJ2-7	TRBV28	CASSIHYEQYF
TRBD2	TRBJ2-5	TRBV11-2	CASSSAGTTGREIQYF